The rows below give T cell receptor beta chains drawn from one sample of a study of Tregs in tolerant kidney transplant recipients. Repertoires were generated with immunoSEQ multiplex PCR, while TCRdb's copy carries only in-frame clones and drops some. Of tens of thousands of clones in the sample, roughly 88% were seen once. This sample comprised Tregs from blood, obtained before the transplant. The receptor set was obtained from a human donor who received a combined kidney and bone marrow transplant. Each CDR3 is given with its conserved first and last residue. A D gene is named only where the DNA matches it firmly.

length	V	D	J	CDR3
17	TRBV9	.	TRBJ2-3	CASSVGAGKTKYYTQYF
14	TRBV5-1	.	TRBJ2-7	CASSLGTAPYEQYF
18	TRBV6-1	.	TRBJ2-6	CASSEVIRGAAGANVLTF
12	TRBV30	.	TRBJ2-1	CAWTGHRGEQFF
13	TRBV6-6	TRBD1	TRBJ2-7	CASSYDRAYEQYF
14	TRBV19	.	TRBJ1-2	CASSIPPPGYGYTF
12	TRBV4-1	.	TRBJ2-5	CASSPGGETQYF
13	TRBV2	TRBD1	TRBJ1-2	CASSSGQGPGYTF
12	TRBV6-1	.	TRBJ2-6	CASPGGANVLTF
17	TRBV27	TRBD1	TRBJ2-2	CASSPFAGTGGVGELFF